Listed here are 14 T cell receptor beta chains from one sample, sequenced in a study of CD8+ T cells in alopecia areata. It was cDNA, reverse transcribed from extracted RNA, that served as the sequencing template. The method was immunoSEQ multiplex PCR; TCRdb's version includes in-frame clones alone and lacks a portion of them. The sample records about 210,000 clones, 50% to 70% being singletons. Treatment meaning: oral pan-JAK inhibitor, 5-10 mg twice daily. Specimen: CD4+ T cells sorted from blood, collected at week 4, from a patient treated with tofacitinib. The receptors come from a human donor with alopecia areata.

This clone was seen a few times. The chain links TRBV29-1 to TRBJ2-1; D is perhaps TRBD2 (6 bases). V lost 4 bases and J lost 8, with 18 bases in between. This CDR3 spans 14 amino acids. CDR1 and CDR2 from the germline V gene are SQVTM and ANQGSEA. CDR3 sequence (DNA): TGCAGCGTTGCCCGACTAGGGCCTTCGGATGAGCAGTTCTTC. Protein sequence: CSVARLGPSDEQFF.

Regarding this clone: The sample contains more than one DNA sequence encoding this CDR3. V usage is TRBV2 and J usage is TRBJ2-2, with unresolved D. In germline, CDR1 is SNHLY, CDR2 FYNNEI. The CDR3 extends over 11 amino acids. The V end lost 8 bases, the J end lost 4 bases, and 5 bases lay between the germline ends. The CDR3 spells CASGFTGELFF. The CDR3 region has the DNA TGTGCCAGCGGATTCACCGGGGAGCTGTTTTTT.

This chain uses TRBV30 with TRBJ2-2; TRBD1 matches at 9 bases. This CDR3 has 17 residues. CDR1 and CDR2 from the germline V gene are GTSNPN and SVGIG (reference sequence). The ends lost 3 bases at V and 6 bases at J; junction bases unmatched: 14. The CDR3 loop reads CAWRVRDRVLNPGELFF. The CDR3, as DNA: TGTGCCTGGAGAGTACGGGACAGGGTCCTTAACCCCGGGGAGCTGTTTTTT. The entire variable domain, with the rest obtained from reference TRBV30 and TRBJ2-2, is as follows: SQTIHQWPATLVQPVGSPLSLECTVEGTSNPNLYWYRQAAGRGLQLLFYSVGIGQISSEVPQNLSASRPQDRQFILSSKKLLLSDSGFYLCAWRVRDRVLNPGELFFGEGSRLTVL.

As for this clone: A read error may produce the germline difference seen at one junction end. The chain is built from TRBV25-1 and TRBJ1-2, with TRBD1 as a possible D gene (6 bases). Germline CDR1 reads MGHDK; CDR2 reads SYGVNS. The CDR3 runs to 12 residues. CDR3 bases: TGTGCCAGCAGTGACCTACAGGGTATGGGGCTCTTC. Translation gives CASSDLQGMGLF.

V gene TRBV9 combines with J gene TRBJ1-2; the D gene is possibly TRBD1 (5 bases). Germline assignment: CDR1 SGDLS and CDR2 YYNGEE. There are 14 residues in the CDR3. V was cut by 3 bases and J by 14 bases, with 23 bases left in between. CDR3 amino acids: CASSGFRGPPVKTF. The CDR3 region has the DNA TGTGCCAGCAGCGGCTTTAGGGGTCCACCTGTGAAAACCTTC.

The chain employs TRBV2 and TRBJ2-1; the match to TRBD2 covers 8 bases. Trimming at V came to 0 bases and at J to 9 bases, leaving 7 bases not matched to a gene. This CDR3 has 15 residues. From germline, CDR1 is SNHLY and CDR2 FYNNEI. CDR3 loop: CASSEALGLAGEQFF. The CDR3, as DNA: TGTGCCAGCAGTGAAGCGCTAGGACTAGCTGGTGAGCAGTTCTTC. Together with reference TRBV2 and TRBJ2-1, the CDR3 gives the full variable domain: EPEVTQTPSHQVTQMGQEVILRCVPISNHLYFYWYRQILGQKVEFLVSFYNNEISEKSEIFDDQFSVERPDGSNFTLKIRSTKLEDSAMYFCASSEALGLAGEQFFGPGTRLTVL.

The chain couples TRBV7-3 to TRBJ2-1, with TRBD2 matching 8 bases. V lost 4 bases, J lost 7 bases, and 9 bases stayed unmatched. Germline V gene lookup returns CDR1 SGHTA and CDR2 FQGTGA. CDR3 length: 15 amino acids. This CDR3 is CASSSGGLGVNEQFF. CDR3 coding DNA: TGTGCCAGCAGCTCCGGGGGACTAGGGGTAAATGAGCAGTTCTTC.

The chain carries TRBV10-3 and TRBJ2-6, with 11 bases aligning to TRBD1. This CDR3 is built from 18 residues. J was trimmed by 1 base and V by 8 bases; bases with no gene match: 10. The germline CDR1 and CDR2 sequences are ENHRY and SYGVKD. Written as DNA, the CDR3 is TGTGCCATCGGAGGACAGGGGGCCATAGTGTCTGGGGCCAACGTCCTGACTTTC. As protein: CAIGGQGAIVSGANVLTF.

This CDR3 reads CASRGDYYEQFF. DNA for the CDR3: TGTGCCAGCAGAGGAGACTATTATGAGCAGTTCTTC. This rearrangement joins TRBV2 to TRBJ2-1; D is perhaps TRBD2 (5 bases). This CDR3 is 12 amino acids long. Deletions cut 6 bases from V and 8 bases from J, with 11 bases between. Germline V gene data show CDR1 as SNHLY and CDR2 as FYNNEI.

This clone was seen a handful of times. The chain carries TRBV19 and TRBJ1-5, with TRBD1 matching over 7 bases. From germline, CDR1 is LNHDA and CDR2 SQIVND (reference sequence). The CDR3 covers 15 residues. The V gene end was trimmed by 4 bases and the J gene end by 3 bases; junction bases not matched to a gene: 6. The CDR3 here is CASSTQGQNNQPQHF. The CDR3 coding sequence is TGTGCCAGTAGTACCCAGGGACAGAACAATCAGCCCCAGCATTTT.

The chain joins TRBV29-1 to TRBJ2-1; 12 nucleotides align to TRBD2. Germline-derived CDR1 and CDR2 are SQVTM and ANQGSEA. V was pared by 4 bases and J by 6 bases, with 4 bases of the junction left unmatched. This CDR3 comprises 14 residues. CDR3 coding DNA: TGCAGCGTTGCCGGACTAGCGGGAAGCAATGAGCAGTTCTTC. Residues: CSVAGLAGSNEQFF.

The chain uses TRBV7-9 and TRBJ2-3; the match to TRBD1 covers 10 bases. Looked up from germline, CDR1 is SEHNR and CDR2 is FQNEAQ (reference sequence). This CDR3 spans 18 amino acids. V trimming: 2 bases; J trimming: 6 bases; junction bases outside the gene matches: 14. The CDR3 DNA sequence: TGTGCCAGCAGCTTACTGACAGGGGGCCATTTTCGAGCGGATACGCAGTATTTT. Protein product: CASSLLTGGHFRADTQYF.

This rearrangement joins TRBV14 to TRBJ1-6, with TRBD1 as a possible D gene (6 bases). CDR1 and CDR2 (germline): SGHDN, FVKESK. Trimming cost V 1 base and J 12 bases, with 13 bases left between them. The CDR3 length is 14 residues. The CDR3 DNA reads TGTGCCAGCAGCCAAGTACAGGGAGCTAAACCCCTCCACTTT. Translating gives CASSQVQGAKPLHF.

The chain carries TRBV6-5 and TRBJ2-5; D gene uncertain. V gave up 2 bases and J gave up 0 bases, with 7 bases separating them. This CDR3 region has 14 residues. Germline assignment: CDR1 MNHEY and CDR2 SVGAGI. The CDR3 is CASSYGVHQETQYF. The DNA for the CDR3 is TGTGCCAGCAGTTACGGAGTTCACCAAGAGACCCAGTACTTC.